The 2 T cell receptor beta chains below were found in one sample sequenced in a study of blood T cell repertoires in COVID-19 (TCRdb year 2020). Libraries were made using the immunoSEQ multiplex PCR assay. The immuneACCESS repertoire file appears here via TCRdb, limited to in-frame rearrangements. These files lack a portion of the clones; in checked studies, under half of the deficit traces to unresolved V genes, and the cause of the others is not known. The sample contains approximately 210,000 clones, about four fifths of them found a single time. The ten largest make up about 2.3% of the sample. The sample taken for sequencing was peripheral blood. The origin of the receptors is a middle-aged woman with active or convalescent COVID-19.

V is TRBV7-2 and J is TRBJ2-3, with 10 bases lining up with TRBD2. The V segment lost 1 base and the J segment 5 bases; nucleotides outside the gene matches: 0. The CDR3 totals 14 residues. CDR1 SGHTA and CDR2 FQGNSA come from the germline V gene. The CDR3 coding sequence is TGTGCCAGCAGCTTAGTAGCGGGGGGAGATACGCAGTATTTT. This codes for CASSLVAGGDTQYF.

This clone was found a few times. Here the CDR3 DNA reads TGTGCCAGCAGCCTTAGCGGGTATCAAAAGACCCAGTACTTC. Residues: CASSLSGYQKTQYF. The chain is built from TRBV7-8 and TRBJ2-5, with 7 bases lining up with TRBD2. V shed 5 bases and J 6 bases; nucleotides not matched to a gene: 9. The V gene's germline CDR1 is SGHVS and CDR2 FQNEAQ. The CDR3 is 14 residues long.